The next 30 T cell receptor beta chains were all read from a single sample in a study of T-cell reconstitution after alpha-beta-depleted transplantation in children. Preparation of the TCRbeta library was carried out with unique molecular identifiers. TCRdb called the PCR reads again in MiXCR, with one record for every CDR3 protein. This repertoire shows 95,000 to 120,000 distinct CDR3 sequences, around 6.4% found once; its top ten account for 20% to 25%. The source material was PBMCs, mostly from graft donor cells, sampled 360 days after TCRalphabeta/CD19-depleted stem cell transplant. These receptors were obtained from a male patient between 2 and 15 years old who had a stem cell transplant for acute lymphoblastic leukemia, so the T cells may come from the graft donor.

This clonotype was detected a few times. The chain links TRBV24-1 to TRBJ2-7; D perhaps matches TRBD1 (5 bases). Trimming pared 9 bases from V and 1 base from J, leaving 9 bases between. CDR3 size: 12 residues. Germline values: CDR1 KGHDR, CDR2 SFDVKD. Here the CDR3 reads CATGAESYEQYF. The DNA of the CDR3 is TGTGCCACCGGGGCGGAGTCCTACGAGCAGTACTTC.

In DNA form, the CDR3 reads TGTGCCAGCAGCGTAGGCGGGGGGAGGGCCCGCGCAGATACGCAGTATTTT. This codes for CASSVGGGRARADTQYF. The chain has TRBV9 and TRBJ2-3; 8 nucleotides line up with TRBD2. The CDR3 length is 17 residues. Germline loops: CDR1 SGDLS, CDR2 YYNGEE. The V segment lost 0 bases and the J segment 4 bases; nucleotides outside the gene matches: 10.

There are many counts of this clonotype. This chain uses TRBV7-8 with TRBJ2-5, with a tentative D call TRBD1 (5 bases). V was trimmed by 1 base and J by 3 bases, leaving 9 bases between them. Germline lookup yields CDR1 SGHVS and CDR2 FQNEAQ. The CDR3 is 14 residues long. The CDR3 here is CASSLGWGKETQYF. The CDR3 DNA reads TGTGCCAGCAGCTTAGGGTGGGGCAAAGAGACCCAGTACTTC.

This clonotype occurred many times. The J gene is TRBJ2-1, the V gene TRBV6-2 or TRBV6-3, with 10 positions matching TRBD1. Trimming at V came to 2 bases and at J to 2 bases, leaving 0 bases not matched to a gene. Germline V CDR1 and CDR2: MNHEY, SVGEGT. This CDR3 region has 15 residues. The DNA of the CDR3 is TGTGCCAGCAGTTACGGGACAGGGGCCTACAATGAGCAGTTCTTC. Translation gives CASSYGTGAYNEQFF.

This clonotype has at least ten counts. The chain has TRBV9 and TRBJ2-3, with 7 positions matching TRBD2. CDR1 is SGDLS, CDR2 YYNGEE, per germline. V dropped 1 base and J dropped 5; count of bases not matched to a gene: 7. CDR3 size: 15 residues. In nucleotides, the CDR3 is TGTGCCAGCAGCGTAACTAGCGAGAGGGGAGATACGCAGTATTTT. The encoded protein is CASSVTSERGDTQYF.

This clonotype was seen a handful of times. This chain links TRBV11-2 with TRBJ2-5, with D possibly being TRBD2 (7 bases). Germline loops: CDR1 SGHAT, CDR2 FQNNGV. Trimming cost V 3 bases and J 4 bases, with 12 bases left between them. CDR3 size: 14 residues. The CDR3 coding sequence is TGTGCCAGCAGCTTCTTTAGGGGGGGAGAGACCCAGTACTTC. This translates into CASSFFRGGETQYF.

This clonotype was observed many times. The gene calls are TRBV5-1 and TRBJ2-3; no firm D call. The length of the CDR3 is 14 residues. CDR1 and CDR2 (germline): SGHRS, YFSETQ. V was clipped by 0 bases and J by 1 base, with 6 bases between them. The CDR3 loop is CASSLVGRTDTQYF. CDR3 bases: TGCGCCAGCAGCTTGGTAGGCCGCACAGATACGCAGTATTTT. Supplemented by reference TRBV5-1 and TRBJ2-3, the full variable domain reads KAGVTQTPRYLIKTRGQQVTLSCSPISGHRSVSWYQQTPGQGLQFLFEYFSETQRNKGNFPGRFSGRQFSNSRSEMNVSTLELGDSALYLCASSLVGRTDTQYFGPGTRLTVL.

This clonotype was counted at least ten times. In DNA form, the CDR3 reads TGTGCCAGCAGTTCTCGTCCTTCTGGGGCCAACGTCCTGACTTTC. Protein sequence: CASSSRPSGANVLTF. V gene TRBV27 combines with J gene TRBJ2-6; D is unresolved. The CDR3 length is 15 residues. V shed 4 bases and J shed 1 base, with 8 bases lying between them. Germline lookup yields CDR1 MNHEY and CDR2 SMNVEV (reference sequence).

The CDR3: CASSEYTGGLQETQYF. The CDR3 DNA sequence: TGTGCCAGCAGTGAATATACAGGGGGCCTGCAAGAGACCCAGTACTTC. This chain joins TRBV25-1 and TRBJ2-5, with 9 nucleotides matching TRBD1. Losses at the gene ends were 0 bases for V and 2 bases for J; bases not matched to a gene: 4. Germline CDR1 is MGHDK and CDR2 is SYGVNS. This CDR3 contains 16 residues.

The V call is TRBV6-5, the J call TRBJ2-3; TRBD1 agrees at 9 bases. Unmatched junction bases numbered 4, after V lost 2 bases and J lost 4 bases. Germline lookup yields CDR1 MNHEY and CDR2 SVGAGI. The CDR3 spans 15 residues. CDR3 bases: TGTGCCAGCAGTTACCTGGGACAGGGACCAGATACGCAGTATTTT. The encoded protein is CASSYLGQGPDTQYF.

This rearrangement joins TRBV13 to TRBJ2-7, with 10 positions matching TRBD1. CDR3 length: 16 residues. Germline CDR1 PRHDT, CDR2 FYEKMQ (reference sequence). V shed 2 bases and J 5 bases; nucleotides not matched to a gene: 9. CDR3 coding DNA: TGTGCCAGCAGCTTATTCCCGGGACAGGGGCCCCACGAGCAGTACTTC. Its protein product is CASSLFPGQGPHEQYF.

The chain links TRBV4-3 to TRBJ2-7, with D possibly being TRBD1 (6 bases). In germline, CDR1 is LGHNA, CDR2 YSLEER. This CDR3 region has 17 residues. The ends were cut back, 5 bases at V and 0 bases at J, with 20 bases in the middle. CDR3 protein: CASSCAQGSGISYEQYF. The CDR3 nucleotides are TGCGCCAGCAGCTGCGCTCAGGGGTCCGGGATCTCCTACGAGCAGTACTTC.

There are many counts of this clonotype. This rearrangement joins TRBV7-3 to TRBJ1-5; D uncertain. V lost 5 bases and J 1 base, leaving 12 bases between the germline ends. The V gene's germline CDR1 is SGHTA and CDR2 FQGTGA. There are 15 residues in the CDR3. CDR3 DNA sequence: TGTGCCAGCAGCCCAGGACCGGGGAGCAATCAGCCCCAGCATTTT. It encodes CASSPGPGSNQPQHF.

The chain couples TRBV4-2 to TRBJ1-5; TRBD1 agrees at 8 bases. The germline CDR1 and CDR2 sequences are LGHNA and YNFKEQ. The length of the CDR3 is 16 residues. J lost 5 bases, V lost 4 bases, and 10 bases had no gene match. The DNA for the CDR3 is TGTGCCAGCAGCCTGGGGGGCAGGGGGCCTGATCAGCCCCAGCATTTT. Residues: CASSLGGRGPDQPQHF.

This clonotype was counted ten times or more. The V gene is TRBV6-2 or TRBV6-3, the J gene TRBJ2-5, with D maybe TRBD2 (5 bases). The germline V and J ends were trimmed by 7 bases and 6 bases, with 18 bases remaining between them. This CDR3 is 14 amino acids long. Per the germline V gene, CDR1 is MNHEY and CDR2 is SVGEGT. Here the CDR3 DNA reads TGTGCCAGCACCAACGAGAGAACCGGGAAGACCCAGTACTTC. The encoded protein is CASTNERTGKTQYF.

This clonotype has only a few counts. CDR3 bases: TGCGCCAGCAGGCGAACCCCCGGACCGTCTGTGTGGACCCAGTACTTC. Translating gives CASRRTPGPSVWTQYF. The chain uses TRBV5-1 and TRBJ2-5; D remains ambiguous. V lost 5 bases and J 7 bases, leaving 24 bases between the germline ends. The CDR3 has 16 residues. CDR1 and CDR2 (germline): SGHRS, YFSETQ.

The table lists this clonotype with many counts. This rearrangement joins TRBV20-1 to TRBJ1-4, with TRBD1 matching 9 bases. There are 14 residues in the CDR3. V gave up 6 bases and J gave up 8 bases; unmatched junction bases: 10. The germline gives CDR1 DFQATT, CDR2 SNEGSKA (reference sequence). CDR3 protein: CSALNRDRDEKLFF. CDR3 sequence (DNA): TGCAGTGCCCTGAACCGGGACAGGGACGAAAAACTGTTTTTT.

This clonotype was seen ten or more times. V is TRBV2 and J is TRBJ2-1; D unresolved. Germline CDR1 is SNHLY and CDR2 is FYNNEI. Trimming removed 2 bases from V and 16 bases from J, with 3 bases in between. The CDR3 extends over 8 amino acids. The CDR3 region is CASSERFF. As DNA, the CDR3 is TGTGCCAGCAGTGAACGATTCTTC.

This clonotype was observed at least ten times. V gene TRBV24-1 combines with J gene TRBJ2-7, with D possibly being TRBD1 (6 bases). Trimming removed 4 bases at V and 0 bases at J, with 12 bases between. This CDR3 spans 15 amino acids. CDR1 and CDR2 (germline): KGHDR, SFDVKD. The CDR3 DNA reads TGTGCCACCAGTGAAGCAGGACAGTACTCCTACGAGCAGTACTTC. Translating it yields CATSEAGQYSYEQYF.

About this clonotype: One junction end does not reproduce the germline sequence, and a read error may be involved. The V gene is TRBV6-2 or TRBV6-3, the J gene TRBJ2-5, with 14 bases lining up with TRBD2. The CDR3 consists of 14 residues. CDR1 is MNHEY, CDR2 SVGEGT, per germline. CDR3: CASSYGTSGGADLF. The CDR3 bases are TGTGCCAGCAGTTACGGGACTAGCGGGGGCGCGGACCTCTTC.

Ten or more counts support this clonotype. The J gene is TRBJ1-2, the V gene TRBV9; D gene ambiguous. V was cut by 3 bases and J by 3 bases, with 9 bases left in between. Germline V CDR1 and CDR2: SGDLS, YYNGEE. The length of the CDR3 is 13 residues. CDR3 bases: TGTGCCAGCAGCGCCAACAGTGACTATGGCTACACCTTC. Protein product: CASSANSDYGYTF.

This clonotype has at least ten counts. The V gene is TRBV5-1, the J gene TRBJ2-1; D is ambiguous. V was trimmed by 0 bases and J by 2 bases, leaving 9 bases between them. The V gene's germline CDR1 is SGHRS and CDR2 YFSETQ. The CDR3 has 15 amino acids. CDR3: CASSLALETYNEQFF. CDR3 coding DNA: TGCGCCAGCAGCTTGGCTCTCGAAACCTACAATGAGCAGTTCTTC.

The V and J genes are TRBV7-2 and TRBJ2-7; 10 bases line up with TRBD1. Trimming removed 5 bases from V and 3 bases from J; junction bases left unmatched: 10. The CDR3 length is 16 residues. Per the germline V gene, CDR1 is SGHTA and CDR2 is FQGNSA. The CDR3 region is CASSPTSGQGFYEQYF. CDR3 DNA sequence: TGTGCCAGCAGCCCTACCTCGGGACAGGGGTTCTACGAGCAGTACTTC.

There are many counts of this clonotype. The chain employs TRBV4-3 and TRBJ2-1; D is undetermined. Germline CDR1 is LGHNA and CDR2 is YSLEER. CDR3 size: 12 residues. V was clipped by 2 bases and J by 7 bases, with 6 bases between them. The CDR3 is CASSQTRNEQFF. The CDR3 DNA is TGCGCCAGCAGCCAAACCAGGAATGAGCAGTTCTTC.

This clonotype was found many times. The CDR3 sequence: CASRSRARINEQFF. The DNA of the CDR3 is TGTGCCAGCAGAAGTCGGGCGCGAATCAATGAGCAGTTCTTC. The chain links TRBV6-2 or TRBV6-3 to TRBJ2-1, with D uncertain. The CDR3 covers 14 residues. Germline V gene data show CDR1 as MNHEY and CDR2 as SVGEGT. V lost 6 bases, J lost 6 bases, and 15 bases lay in between.

Many counts were recorded for this clonotype. This chain links TRBV5-1 with TRBJ1-1, with D possibly TRBD1 on 5 matching bases. V lost 1 base and J 1 base, leaving 11 bases between the germline ends. The CDR3 totals 15 residues. Germline CDR1 and CDR2: SGHRS and YFSETQ. The CDR3 loop reads CASSLYGGANTEAFF. CDR3 in DNA: TGCGCCAGCAGCTTGTATGGGGGAGCGAACACTGAAGCTTTCTTT.

This clonotype was counted ten times or more. The chain couples TRBV20-1 to TRBJ2-3, with TRBD2 matching 11 bases. Germline V gives CDR1 DFQATT, CDR2 SNEGSKA (reference sequence). The CDR3 sequence is 17 residues long. With 3 bases clipped from V and 4 bases from J, the junction kept 12 bases outside the gene matches. This CDR3 is CSASPGVAGGPPDTQYF. The CDR3 region has the DNA TGCAGTGCTAGTCCTGGGGTAGCGGGAGGGCCGCCAGATACGCAGTATTTT.

This sequence joins TRBV9 and TRBJ2-2; TRBD1 might be the D (5 bases). From germline, CDR1 is SGDLS and CDR2 YYNGEE. This CDR3 contains 15 residues. V lost 3 bases, J lost 1 base, and 10 bases lay in between. CDR3 coding DNA: TGTGCCAGCAGCGCTCAGGGAAAGAACACCGGGGAGCTGTTTTTT. Translated, it gives CASSAQGKNTGELFF.

The rearrangement joins TRBV4-1 to TRBJ2-3, with 12 bases that match TRBD2. CDR3 length equals 17 residues. Germline V gene data show CDR1 as MGHRA and CDR2 as YSYEKL. The J segment lost 3 bases and the V segment lost 4 bases, leaving 8 bases of the junction unmatched. The CDR3 is CASSPFQGTSGTDTQYF. The CDR3 region has the DNA TGCGCCAGCAGCCCATTTCAAGGGACTAGCGGGACAGATACGCAGTATTTT.

This clonotype showed up just a few times. The chain recombines TRBV7-9 with TRBJ1-1; 8 bases fit TRBD1. The length of the CDR3 is 14 residues. V was pared by 6 bases and J by 5 bases, with 8 bases of the junction left unmatched. CDR1 and CDR2 from the germline V gene are SEHNR and FQNEAQ (reference sequence). This CDR3 is CASSWTGMDTEAFF. The DNA for the CDR3 is TGTGCCAGCAGTTGGACAGGGATGGATACTGAAGCTTTCTTT.